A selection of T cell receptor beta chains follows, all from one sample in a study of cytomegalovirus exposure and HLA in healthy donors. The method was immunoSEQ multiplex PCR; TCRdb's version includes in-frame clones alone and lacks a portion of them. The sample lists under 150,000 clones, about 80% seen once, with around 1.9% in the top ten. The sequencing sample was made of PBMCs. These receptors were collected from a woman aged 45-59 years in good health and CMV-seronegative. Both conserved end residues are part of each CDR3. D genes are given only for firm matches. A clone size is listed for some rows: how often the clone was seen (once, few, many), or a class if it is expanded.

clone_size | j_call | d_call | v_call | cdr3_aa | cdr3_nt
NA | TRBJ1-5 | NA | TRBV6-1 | CASRAGAQPQHF | TGTGCCAGCAGGGCAGGGGCTCAGCCCCAGCATTTT
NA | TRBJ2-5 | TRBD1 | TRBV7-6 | CASSQATGLETQYF | TGTGCCAGCAGCCAGGCGACAGGGCTGGAGACCCAGTACTTC
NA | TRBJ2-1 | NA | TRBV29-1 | CSAREIYNEQFF | TGCAGCGCCCGGGAGATCTACAATGAGCAGTTCTTC
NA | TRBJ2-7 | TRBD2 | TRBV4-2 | CASSQEASGSYEKYF | TGTGCCAGCAGCCAAGAGGCTAGCGGGAGCTACGAGAAGTACTTC
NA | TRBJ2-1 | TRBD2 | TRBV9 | CASSVWEREDYEQFF | TGTGCCAGCAGCGTTTGGGAGCGGGAGGACTATGAGCAGTTCTTC
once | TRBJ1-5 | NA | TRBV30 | CAWSVSPDQPQHF | TGTGCCTGGAGTGTAAGCCCCGATCAGCCCCAGCATTTT
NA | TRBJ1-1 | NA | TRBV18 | CASSGSGAGAEAFF | TGTGCCAGCTCAGGGTCAGGGGCTGGGGCTGAAGCTTTCTTT
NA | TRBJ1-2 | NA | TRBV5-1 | CASSLEWGDYGYPF | TGCGCCAGCAGCTTGGAGTGGGGAGACTATGGCTACCCCTTC
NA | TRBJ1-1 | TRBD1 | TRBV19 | CASSIRGQGPNTEAFF | TGTGCCAGTAGTATCAGGGGACAGGGCCCGAACACTGAAGCTTTCTTT
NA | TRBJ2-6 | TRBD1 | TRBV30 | CAWRPRTGIISGANVLTF | TGTGCCTGGAGACCAAGGACAGGGATTATCTCTGGGGCCAACGTCCTGACTTTC
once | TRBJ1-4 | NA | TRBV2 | CASSATETTNEKLFF | TGTGCCAGCAGTGCTACAGAGACAACTAATGAAAAACTGTTTTTT
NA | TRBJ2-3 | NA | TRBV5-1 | CASSPQRSGTDTQYF | TGCGCCAGCAGCCCCCAGCGGAGTGGGACAGATACGCAGTATTTT
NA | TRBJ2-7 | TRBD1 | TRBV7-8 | CASSLEDRAPSYEQYF | TGTGCCAGCAGCTTAGAGGACAGGGCCCCCTCCTACGAGCAGTACTTC
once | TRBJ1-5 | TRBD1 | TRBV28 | CASRTGDGQPQHF | TGTGCCAGCAGGACAGGGGACGGTCAGCCCCAGCATTTT
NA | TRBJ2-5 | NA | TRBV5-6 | CASSLRETQYF | TGTGCCAGCAGCCTGAGGGAGACCCAGTACTTC
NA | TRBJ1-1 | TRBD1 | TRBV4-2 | CASSQRTGAKADTEAFF | TGTGCCAGCAGCCAAAGGACAGGGGCCAAAGCGGACACTGAAGCTTTCTTT
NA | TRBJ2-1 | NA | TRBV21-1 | CASGLAGVGYNEQFF | TGTGCCAGCGGGCTAGCGGGAGTGGGGTACAATGAGCAGTTCTTC
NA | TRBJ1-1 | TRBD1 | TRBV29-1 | CSVKQGATEAFF | TGCAGCGTCAAACAGGGGGCCACTGAAGCTTTCTTT
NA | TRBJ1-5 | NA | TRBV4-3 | CASSPRLTRSNQPQHF | TGCGCCAGCAGCCCACGATTGACACGGAGCAATCAGCCCCAGCATTTT
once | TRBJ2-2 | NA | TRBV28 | CASSFIQEAGELFF | TGTGCCAGCAGTTTTATCCAGGAGGCCGGGGAGCTGTTTTTT
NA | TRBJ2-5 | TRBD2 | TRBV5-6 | CASSGLARGRETQYF | TGTGCCAGCAGCGGACTAGCGCGAGGACGAGAGACCCAGTACTTC
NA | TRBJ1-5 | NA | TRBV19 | CASSIDPRLFVSNQPQHF | TGTGCCAGTAGTATAGATCCCAGGCTCTTTGTCAGCAATCAGCCCCAGCATTTT
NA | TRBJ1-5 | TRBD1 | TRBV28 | CASSPDRVSNQPQHF | TGTGCCAGCAGTCCGGACAGGGTAAGCAATCAGCCCCAGCATTTT
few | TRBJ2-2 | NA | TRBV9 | CASSVAGSFYRANTGELFF | TGTGCCAGCAGCGTAGCAGGGTCATTCTATAGGGCGAACACCGGGGAGCTGTTTTTT
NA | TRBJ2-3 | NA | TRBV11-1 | CASSDQVFTDTQYF | TGTGCCAGCAGCGATCAGGTATTCACAGATACGCAGTATTTT
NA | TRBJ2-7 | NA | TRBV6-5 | CASSYSWGLPYEQYF | TGTGCCAGCAGTTACTCCTGGGGGCTCCCCTACGAGCAGTACTTC
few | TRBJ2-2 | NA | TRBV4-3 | CASSQDNINTGELFF | TGCGCCAGCAGCCAAGATAACATAAACACCGGGGAGCTGTTTTTT
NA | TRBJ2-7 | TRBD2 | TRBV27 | CASSSLSGSRYEQYF | TGTGCCAGCAGTTCCTTAAGCGGGAGCCGATACGAGCAGTACTTC
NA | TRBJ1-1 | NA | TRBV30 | CAWASPVDAGDTPEAFF | TGTGCCTGGGCCAGCCCAGTCGACGCAGGGGATACCCCTGAAGCTTTCTTT
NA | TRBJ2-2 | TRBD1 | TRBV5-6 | CASSHFMRQGSTGELFF | TGTGCCAGCAGCCATTTCATGAGACAGGGGAGCACCGGGGAGCTGTTTTTT
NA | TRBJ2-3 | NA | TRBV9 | CASSVGPDPGTDTQYF | TGTGCCAGCAGCGTAGGCCCCGACCCAGGGACAGATACGCAGTATTTT
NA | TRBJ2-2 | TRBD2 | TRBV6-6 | CASRTSGSGGTGELFF | TGTGCCAGCCGGACTAGCGGGAGTGGGGGGACCGGGGAGCTGTTTTTT
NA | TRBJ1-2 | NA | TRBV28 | CASSTSVYGYTF | TGTGCCAGCAGCACTTCCGTCTATGGCTACACCTTC
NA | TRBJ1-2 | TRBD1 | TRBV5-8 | CASSRGQGHSNYGYTF | TGTGCCAGCAGCCGGGGACAGGGACATTCTAACTATGGCTACACCTTC
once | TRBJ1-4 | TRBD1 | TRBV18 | CASSPFRGQNNEKLFF | TGTGCCAGCTCACCTTTCAGGGGACAGAATAATGAAAAACTGTTTTTT
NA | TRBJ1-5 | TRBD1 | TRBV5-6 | CASSLGDRGRMGNQPQHF | TGTGCCAGCAGCTTGGGGGACAGGGGGAGGATGGGCAATCAGCCCCAGCATTTT
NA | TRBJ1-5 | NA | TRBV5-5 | CASSEGQTNQPQHF | TGTGCCAGCAGCGAAGGACAGACGAATCAGCCCCAGCATTTT
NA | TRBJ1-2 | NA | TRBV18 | CASSPKDSQNYGYTF | TGTGCCAGCTCGCCAAAAGACAGTCAAAACTATGGCTACACCTTC
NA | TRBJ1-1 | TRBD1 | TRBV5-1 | CASSLAGQANTEAFF | TGCGCCAGCAGCTTGGCGGGACAGGCGAACACTGAAGCTTTCTTT
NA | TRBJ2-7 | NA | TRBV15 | CATSREASRASYEQYF | TGTGCCACCAGCAGAGAAGCTTCCAGGGCCTCCTACGAGCAGTACTTC
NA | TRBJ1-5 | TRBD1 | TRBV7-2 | CASSAGQGENQPQHF | TGTGCCAGCAGCGCCGGACAGGGTGAAAATCAGCCCCAGCATTTT
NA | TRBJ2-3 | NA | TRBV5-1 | CASSLVTRDSTDTQYF | TGCGCCAGCAGCTTGGTAACTAGGGATAGCACAGATACGCAGTATTTT
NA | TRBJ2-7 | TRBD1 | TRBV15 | CATSTPMGQDAYEQYF | TGTGCCACCAGCACCCCTATGGGACAGGATGCCTACGAGCAGTACTTC
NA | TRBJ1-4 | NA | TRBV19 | CASSIDPGVKNEKLFF | TGTGCCAGTAGTATAGATCCAGGGGTAAAGAATGAAAAACTGTTTTTT
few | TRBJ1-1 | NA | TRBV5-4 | CASSLGRGDTEAFF | TGTGCCAGCAGCTTAGGCAGGGGAGACACTGAAGCTTTCTTT
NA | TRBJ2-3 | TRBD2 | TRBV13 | CASSSHWTSGSTDTQYF | TGTGCCAGCAGCTCACATTGGACTAGCGGTAGCACAGATACGCAGTATTTT
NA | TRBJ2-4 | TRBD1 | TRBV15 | CATSSSTGGNIQYF | TGTGCCACCAGCAGCTCAACAGGGGGAAACATTCAGTACTTC
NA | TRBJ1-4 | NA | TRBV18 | CASSPRLARGEKLFF | TGTGCCAGCTCACCACGATTGGCCCGGGGTGAAAAACTGTTTTTT
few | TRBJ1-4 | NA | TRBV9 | CASSDRKGGNEKLFF | TGTGCCAGCAGCGACAGGAAAGGGGGTAATGAAAAACTGTTTTTT
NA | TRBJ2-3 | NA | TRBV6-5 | CASSYSEGGPGDTQYF | TGTGCCAGCAGTTACTCGGAGGGGGGGCCAGGAGATACGCAGTATTTT
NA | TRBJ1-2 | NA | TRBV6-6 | CASSSSVNYGYTF | TGTGCCAGCAGTTCGTCAGTTAACTATGGCTACACCTTC
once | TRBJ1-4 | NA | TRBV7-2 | CASSSAGGKEEKLFF | TGTGCCAGCAGCTCCGCGGGGGGGAAGGAAGAAAAACTGTTTTTT